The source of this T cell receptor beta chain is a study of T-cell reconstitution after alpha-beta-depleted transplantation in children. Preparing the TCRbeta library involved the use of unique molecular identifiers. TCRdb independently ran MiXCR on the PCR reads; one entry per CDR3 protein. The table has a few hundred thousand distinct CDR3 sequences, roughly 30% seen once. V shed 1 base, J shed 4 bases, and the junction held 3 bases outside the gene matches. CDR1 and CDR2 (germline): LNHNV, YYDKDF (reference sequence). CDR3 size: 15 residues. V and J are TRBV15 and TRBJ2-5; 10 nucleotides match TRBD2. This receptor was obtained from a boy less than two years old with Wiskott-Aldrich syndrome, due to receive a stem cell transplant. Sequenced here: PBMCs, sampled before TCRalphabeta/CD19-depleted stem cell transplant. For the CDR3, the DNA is TGTGCCACCAGCAGAGCCCGGACTAGCGGAGAGACCCAGTACTTC. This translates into CATSRARTSGETQYF.